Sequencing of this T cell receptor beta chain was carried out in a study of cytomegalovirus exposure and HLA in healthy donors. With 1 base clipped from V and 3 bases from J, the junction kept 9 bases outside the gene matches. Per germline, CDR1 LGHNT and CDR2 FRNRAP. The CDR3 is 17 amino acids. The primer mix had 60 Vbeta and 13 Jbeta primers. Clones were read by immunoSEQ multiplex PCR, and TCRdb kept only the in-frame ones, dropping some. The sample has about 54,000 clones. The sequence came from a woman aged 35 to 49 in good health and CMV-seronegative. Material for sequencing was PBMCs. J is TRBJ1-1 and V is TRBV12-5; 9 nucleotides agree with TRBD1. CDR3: CASGLAASGQGDTEAFF. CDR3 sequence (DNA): TGTGCTAGTGGTTTGGCCGCCTCGGGACAGGGAGACACTGAAGCTTTCTTT. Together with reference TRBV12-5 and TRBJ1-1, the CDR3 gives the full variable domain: DARVTQTPRHKVTEMGQEVTMRCQPILGHNTVFWYRQTMMQGLELLAYFRNRAPLDDSGMPKDRFSAEMPDATLATLKIQPSEPRDSAVYFCASGLAASGQGDTEAFFGQGTRLTVV.